Presented here are 25 T cell receptor beta chains from one specimen sequenced in a study of T cells expressing NK-cell markers. TCRdb reprocessed the 5' RACE reads, with one entry per CDR3 protein and no DNA. The repertoire table contains roughly 380,000 distinct CDR3 sequences. The sample was blood T cells: a sorted CD56 or NKG2C T cell subset, CD4+ or CD8+ T cells, or bulk PBMC T cells (not recorded which). Receptors were obtained from a man aged 18-70 years in good health.

The chain combines TRBV10-3 with TRBJ2-7; TCRdb returns TRBD1, unconfirmable since there is no DNA. Germline values: CDR1 ENHRY, CDR2 SYGVKD. The length of the CDR3 is 14 residues. This chain's CDR3 is CAIREDRGGHEQYF.

CDR3 protein: CATSRVRQLSNQPQHF. The gene calls are TRBV15 and TRBJ1-5. Looked up from germline, CDR1 is LNHNV and CDR2 is YYDKDF (reference sequence). CDR3 size: 16 residues.

V is TRBV5-4 and J is TRBJ2-6; with no DNA, the TCRdb D assignment of TRBD1 cannot be verified. This CDR3 has 17 amino acids. The germline gives CDR1 SGHNT, CDR2 YYREEE (reference sequence). The CDR3 loop reads CASSSRTGSSGANVLTF.

CDR3 sequence: CASSEGSAEAFF. The chain uses TRBV21-1 and TRBJ1-1. TRBV21-1 is described as a pseudogene. The CDR3 spans 12 residues.

This chain connects TRBV6-2 or TRBV6-3 to TRBJ2-2; TCRdb outputs TRBD1, but without DNA this stays unchecked. The germline V gene encodes CDR1 MNHEY and CDR2 SVGEGT. The length of the CDR3 is 12 residues. The chain's CDR3 is CASSPWGGELFF.

V gene TRBV7-8 combines with J gene TRBJ2-7; the D call from TCRdb, TRBD1, cannot be confirmed without DNA. There are 19 residues in the CDR3. Per germline, CDR1 SGHVS and CDR2 FQNEAQ. The CDR3 loop is CASSLVVWGQRAWLREQYF.

V gene TRBV4-2 combines with J gene TRBJ1-2; without DNA, the TCRdb call of TRBD1 cannot be checked. CDR1 LGHNA and CDR2 YNFKEQ come from the germline V gene. This CDR3 contains 16 residues. CDR3 sequence reads: CASSQAGAETVNGYTF.

The V and J genes are TRBV7-2 and TRBJ1-2. Per the germline V gene, CDR1 is SGHTA and CDR2 is FQGNSA. The CDR3 is made up of 16 amino acids. CDR3: CASSYGGGLANYGYTF.

J is TRBJ1-2 and V is TRBV20-1; TCRdb indicates TRBD1, and absent DNA this call remains unverified. The CDR3 loop spans 13 amino acids. Germline V CDR1 and CDR2: DFQATT, SNEGSKA (reference sequence). The chain's CDR3 is CSARPEKGGGYTF.

V gene TRBV12-3 or TRBV12-4 combines with J gene TRBJ2-7; TCRdb's D gene call, TRBD1, goes unchecked for lack of DNA. The CDR3 runs 14 residues. The CDR3 reads CASSGDGLSGEQYF.

The rearrangement joins TRBV10-3 to TRBJ1-1. This CDR3 contains 16 residues. Germline CDR1 and CDR2: ENHRY and SYGVKD. The CDR3: CAISEVTRVGFTEAFF.

The chain recombines TRBV12-3 or TRBV12-4 with TRBJ1-2; TCRdb calls TRBD1, which cannot be checked without DNA. The CDR3 sequence is 14 residues long. The CDR3 sequence is CASSPRQGQSGYTF.

This sequence joins TRBV18 and TRBJ2-2; the TRBD1 assignment by TCRdb is unverifiable without DNA. CDR1 and CDR2 from the germline V gene are KGHSH and LQKENI. This CDR3 has 17 amino acids. CDR3 in amino acids: CASSPKERGQPTGELFF. The variable domain in full, with the rest retrieved from reference TRBV18 and TRBJ2-2, is NAGVMQNPRHLVRRRGQEARLRCSPMKGHSHVYWYRQLPEEGLKFMVYLQKENIIDESGMPKERFSAEFPKEGPSILRIQQVVRGDSAAYFCASSPKERGQPTGELFFGEGSRLTVL.

The rearrangement uses TRBV12-3 or TRBV12-4 and TRBJ2-3; the TRBD2 assignment by TCRdb is unverifiable without DNA. The CDR3 sequence is 17 residues long. The CDR3 region is CASSLEGSGGGTDTQYF.

The rearrangement joins TRBV20-1 to TRBJ1-2. The CDR3 consists of 14 residues. Germline-derived CDR1 and CDR2 are DFQATT and SNEGSKA (reference sequence). The CDR3 here is CSAGGVGPNYGYTF.

This sequence joins TRBV7-8 and TRBJ2-4; TCRdb's D call, TRBD2, is unchecked because there is no DNA. The CDR3 is 17 residues long. Germline loops: CDR1 SGHVS, CDR2 FQNEAQ. The CDR3 sequence is CASSLARAGVVKNIQYF.

The CDR3: CASSHQTSYNSPLHF. The chain links TRBV5-5 to TRBJ1-6. This CDR3 spans 15 amino acids. Germline V gives CDR1 SGHKS, CDR2 YYEKEE (reference sequence).

The CDR3 is CASSQEQGTASSGNTIYF. V and J are TRBV4-2 and TRBJ1-3; TCRdb outputs TRBD1, but without DNA this stays unchecked. The CDR3 length is 18 residues. Per the germline V gene, CDR1 is LGHNA and CDR2 is YNFKEQ.

The rearrangement links TRBV7-2 to TRBJ2-5; TCRdb's D gene call, TRBD2, goes unchecked for lack of DNA. Germline assignment: CDR1 SGHTA and CDR2 FQGNSA. The CDR3 totals 17 residues. This CDR3 is CASSLPLTSGGGETQYF.

The chain recombines TRBV27 with TRBJ1-2. The CDR3 runs to 15 residues. Germline loops: CDR1 MNHEY, CDR2 SMNVEV (reference sequence). CDR3 protein: CASSPGIGKTYGYTF.

CDR3 loop: CASIRGSGTTDTQYF. The chain links TRBV2 to TRBJ2-3; TCRdb proposes TRBD2, but this gene call is untestable without DNA. The length of the CDR3 is 15 residues. CDR1 and CDR2 from the germline V gene are SNHLY and FYNNEI.

The chain combines TRBV7-2 with TRBJ1-4; as DNA is missing, the TRBD1 call by TCRdb cannot be tested. This CDR3 has 16 amino acids. Germline CDR1 and CDR2: SGHTA and FQGNSA. The CDR3 sequence: CASSLGSTGLNEKLFF.

The chain carries TRBV5-4 and TRBJ2-3; there is no DNA to check the TCRdb D call of TRBD1. The CDR3 contains 15 residues. Germline assignment: CDR1 SGHNT and CDR2 YYREEE (reference sequence). The CDR3: CASSLAGQGGDTQYF.

The chain links TRBV7-2 to TRBJ2-7; the TCRdb call, TRBD2, lacks DNA for checking. The CDR3 runs to 16 residues. The germline V gene has CDR1 SGHTA and CDR2 FQGNSA. This chain's CDR3 is CASSPVGGPASYEQYF.

The rearrangement joins TRBV12-3 or TRBV12-4 to TRBJ1-5. The CDR3 extends over 16 amino acids. The chain's CDR3 is CASRTSGVYSNQPQHF.